This T cell receptor beta chain appears in the sequencing data of a study of cytomegalovirus exposure and HLA in healthy donors. Regarding the study as a whole: A link between a missense DCLRE1C variant and TCR beta V- and J-gene trimming emerged from a later analysis. Rates of TCR association differed by HLA locus in a later analysis, with DRB1 highest and HLA-C lowest. Analysis performed later found 16,951 TCR beta sequences associated with HLA alleles at 0.05 false discovery rate. Analyses of presence and absence presupposed an approximately uniform sequencing depth across donors.

The PCR employed 60 Vbeta primers together with 13 Jbeta primers. TCRdb's table, derived via immunoSEQ multiplex PCR, lists solely in-frame clones and lacks some. This table has 200,000 to 250,000 clones, 70% to 85% appearing once. The CDR3 sequence is 15 residues long. The germline V gene has CDR1 MNHEY and CDR2 SMNVEV (reference sequence). J gave up 6 bases and V 3 bases, and 4 bases lay outside the gene matches. Turning to this clone: The antigen remains unidentified.

What was sequenced was PBMCs. The clonotype originates from a man aged 50-60 years in good health and CMV-seronegative. J is TRBJ2-1 and V is TRBV27, with TRBD1 identical over 11 bases. The DNA of the CDR3 is TGTGCCAGCAGTTTGTCGGGACAGGGGGTCAATGAGCAGTTCTTC. This translates into CASSLSGQGVNEQFF.